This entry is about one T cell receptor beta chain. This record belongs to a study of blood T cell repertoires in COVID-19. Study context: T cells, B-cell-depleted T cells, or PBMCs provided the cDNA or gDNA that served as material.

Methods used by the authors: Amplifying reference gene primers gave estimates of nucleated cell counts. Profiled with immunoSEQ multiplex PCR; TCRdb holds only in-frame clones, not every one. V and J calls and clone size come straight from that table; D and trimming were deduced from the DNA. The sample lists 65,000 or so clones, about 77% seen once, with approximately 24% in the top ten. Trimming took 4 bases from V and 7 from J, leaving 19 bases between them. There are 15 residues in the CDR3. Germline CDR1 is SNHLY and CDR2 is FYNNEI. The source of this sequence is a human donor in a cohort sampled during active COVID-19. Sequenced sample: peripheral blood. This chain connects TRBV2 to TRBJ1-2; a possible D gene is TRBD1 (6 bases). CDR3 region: CASSAPWDIRGGYTF. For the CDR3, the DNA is TGTGCCAGCAGTGCCCCTTGGGACATTCGGGGTGGCTACACCTTC.